A selection of T cell receptor beta chains follows, all from one sample in a study of cytomegalovirus exposure and HLA in healthy donors. Sequencing used immunoSEQ multiplex PCR; TCRdb keeps in-frame clones, though not all of them. This sample has under 200,000 clones, with approximately 86% found just once. Sequenced sample: PBMCs. Receptor source: a woman in her 30s in good health and CMV-seronegative. Each CDR3 is given with its conserved first and last residue. The D gene is left open where the match is weak. Clone size is given for some rows only: seen once, a few or many times, or a class if the clone is expanded.

TRBV6-1,-,TRBJ1-2,-,CASSAMQQGLYGYTF,TGTGCCAGCAGTGCCATGCAACAGGGTTTATATGGCTACACCTTC
TRBV28,-,TRBJ2-3,TRBD2,CASSPSGRAPDTQYF,TGTGCCAGCAGTCCTAGCGGGAGGGCCCCAGATACGCAGTATTTT
TRBV2,-,TRBJ2-5,TRBD2,CASRGGTSGGETQYF,TGTGCCAGCAGGGGAGGGACTAGCGGGGGAGAGACCCAGTACTTC
TRBV7-9,-,TRBJ1-2,-,CASSRGGYGYTF,TGTGCCAGCAGCAGGGGGGGATATGGCTACACCTTC
TRBV5-1,-,TRBJ1-6,TRBD1,CASSMGQGNNSPLHF,TGCGCCAGCAGCATGGGACAGGGTAATAATTCACCCCTCCACTTT
TRBV27,-,TRBJ2-7,TRBD1,CASSGQGWSYEQYF,TGTGCCAGCAGTGGACAGGGTTGGTCCTACGAGCAGTACTTC
TRBV19,-,TRBJ2-1,TRBD1,CASSIGGVRGLNEQFF,TGTGCCAGTAGTATAGGCGGTGTCAGGGGGCTCAATGAGCAGTTCTTC
TRBV6-5,-,TRBJ2-3,-,CASRGHGTDTQYF,TGTGCCAGCAGGGGGCACGGTACAGATACGCAGTATTTT
TRBV5-6,few,TRBJ1-6,-,CASSLNQNNSPLHF,TGTGCCAGCAGCTTGAATCAGAATAATTCACCCCTCCACTTT
TRBV7-9,-,TRBJ2-7,-,CASSPQGPRAYEQYF,TGTGCCAGCAGCCCACAGGGTCCGCGTGCCTACGAGCAGTACTTC
TRBV28,-,TRBJ2-4,TRBD2,CASSSLAGVENIQYF,TGTGCCAGCAGTTCCCTAGCGGGAGTTGAAAACATTCAGTACTTC
TRBV5-4,-,TRBJ2-3,TRBD2,CASSLNPGLVGITDTQYF,TGTGCCAGCAGCTTAAACCCTGGACTAGTGGGGATCACAGATACGCAGTATTTT
TRBV27,-,TRBJ2-7,-,CASSFGTAQYF,TGTGCCAGCAGTTTTGGGACTGCGCAGTACTTC
TRBV27,few,TRBJ1-6,-,CASSFKGVVRNSPLHF,TGTGCCAGCAGTTTTAAGGGGGTGGTTCGGAATTCACCCCTCCACTTT
TRBV30,-,TRBJ2-7,-,CAWRQGSEQYF,TGTGCCTGGAGACAGGGATCCGAGCAGTACTTC
TRBV14,-,TRBJ1-2,-,CASSQDPGGIGYTF,TGTGCCAGCAGCCAAGATCCGGGAGGAATCGGCTACACCTTC
TRBV9,-,TRBJ2-1,TRBD2,CASSLSGGNYNEQFF,TGTGCCAGCAGCCTCAGCGGGGGCAACTACAATGAGCAGTTCTTC
TRBV5-1,-,TRBJ1-4,-,CASSLGGGRVANEKLFF,TGCGCCAGCAGCCTCGGCGGGGGAAGGGTTGCTAATGAAAAACTGTTTTTT
TRBV7-9,-,TRBJ2-7,TRBD2,CASSREREQYF,TGTGCCAGCAGCCGTGAGCGGGAACAGTACTTC